The rows below give T cell receptor beta chains drawn from one sample of a study of shared T cell receptors in the human thymus. Profiled with immunoSEQ multiplex PCR; TCRdb holds only in-frame clones, not every one. The sample holds hundreds of thousands of clones, about 84% seen once. These sequences were also reported in another study, on human thymus T cells.

Sequenced input: thymocytes. The source is a boy in the first two years of life with a congenital heart defect. Each CDR3 is given with its conserved first and last residue.

v_gene	CDR3aa
TRBV9	CASSTHTLESSYNEQFF
TRBV27	CASTPKRDRGRTEAFF
TRBV4-1	CASSQGPADDHNEQFF
TRBV15	CATRDSGTGYGYTF
TRBV28	CASRVAGGQYEQYF
TRBV7-2	CASSPGLAAYEQYF
TRBV27	CASSLGGIGGELFF
TRBV13	CASSKLADGLDTQYF
TRBV30	CAWSGPTGGGGGDEKLFF
TRBV5-1	CASSLWVAETTDTQYF
TRBV15	CATSSGPGLAGGYEQYF
TRBV5-6	CASSLGCGSSTDTQYF
TRBV4-3	CASSQDVLAGGPYNEQFF
TRBV28	CASSFLSTERFTGELFF
TRBV6-1	CASSAPRTGAKNIQYF
TRBV5-1	CASSFSWGHSNQPQHF
TRBV30	CAWSERQRTYEQYF
TRBV19	CASTTDREYTEAFF
TRBV10-3	CAISRTSGSWEDEQYF
TRBV5-1	CASSLRGDGYTF
TRBV11-2	CASSLETVTAYTEAFF
TRBV4-2	CASSQYGLAGREQYF
TRBV4-3	CASSQDRDRGGWKETQYF
TRBV5-1	CASSARRGSGYNEQFF
TRBV28	CASISPSNRASGNTIYF
TRBV9	CASSDPRGTDYNEQFF